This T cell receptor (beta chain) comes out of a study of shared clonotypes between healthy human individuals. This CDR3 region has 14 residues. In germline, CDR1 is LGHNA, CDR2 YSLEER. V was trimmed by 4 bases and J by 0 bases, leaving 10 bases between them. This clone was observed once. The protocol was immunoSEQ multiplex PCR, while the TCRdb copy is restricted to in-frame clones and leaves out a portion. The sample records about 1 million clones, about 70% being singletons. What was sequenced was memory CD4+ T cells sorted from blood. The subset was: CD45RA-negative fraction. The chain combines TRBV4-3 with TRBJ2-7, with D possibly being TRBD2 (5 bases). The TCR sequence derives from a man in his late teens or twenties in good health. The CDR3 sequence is CASSPRTRSYEQYF. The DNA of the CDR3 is TGCGCCAGCAGCCCAAGGACTCGCTCCTACGAGCAGTACTTC.